The present TCR beta chain was sequenced within a study of blood T cell repertoires in COVID-19. As for the study in general: Collection of acute and convalescent COVID-19 samples took place in the United States, Italy and Spain. Nucleic acid was either cDNA or gDNA, and it came from T cells, B-cell-depleted T cells, or PBMCs.

Authors' methods: Scientists estimated how many nucleated cells there were by amplifying reference gene primers. Assay: immunoSEQ multiplex PCR; the TCRdb copy retains only in-frame clones and omits some. The DNA was the basis for D and trimming; V, J and clone size are from that table. Of a few hundred thousand clones in the sample, roughly 90% were seen once. This clone was counted a single time. One end of the junction does not line up with germline, which may come from a read error. The sequence came from a man younger than 30 who had recovered from COVID-19. Material: peripheral blood.

Here the CDR3 DNA reads TGTGCCAGCAGCCCACGACAGGGCCCCGCTTATGACGGGGGTTCACCCCCCCACTTT. Amino acids: CASSPRQGPAYDGGSPPHF. This chain joins TRBV9 and TRBJ1-6, with TRBD1 identical over 7 bases. The length of the CDR3 is 19 residues. CDR1 is SGDLS and CDR2 is YYNGEE in the germline V gene. Full variable domain (rest looked up from reference TRBV9 and TRBJ1-6): DSGVTQTPKHLITATGQRVTLRCSPRSGDLSVYWYQQSLDQGLQFLIQYYNGEERAKGNILERFSAQQFPDLHSELNLSSLELGDSALYFCASSPRQGPAYDGGSPPHFGNGTRLTVT.